This T cell receptor beta chain appears in the sequencing data of a study of regulatory T cells in long-lasting Graves disease. Time point of the sample: newly diagnosed GD, antithyroid drugs for less than 3 months. Construction of the TCR library relied on RNA isolated from PBMCs. Germline-derived CDR1 and CDR2 are MDHEN and SYDVKM. The CDR3 has 20 amino acids. The junction had 16 bases not matched to a gene; V was cut back by 5 bases and J by 0 bases. According to the study, TCR beta libraries were built with iRepertoire HTBI primers and CDR3-region Arm-PCR. TCRdb ran MiXCR on the multiplex PCR reads and lists one entry per CDR3 protein. The table records roughly 420,000 distinct CDR3 sequences, 15% to 17% of them present only once.

The clonotype originates from a female donor with Graves disease. The chain uses TRBV28 and TRBJ2-4; TRBD2 matches 10 bases. This sample comprised peripheral blood mononuclear cells (PBMCs), obtained at new diagnosis, from a patient treated with antithyroid drugs. The CDR3 coding sequence is TGTGCCAGCAGTCGAACCCTTCCCGGGACTAGCGCCCTAGCCAAAAACATTCAGTACTTC. Translated: CASSRTLPGTSALAKNIQYF. Full variable domain (outside the CDR3, taken from reference TRBV28 and TRBJ2-4): DVKVTQSSRYLVKRTGEKVFLECVQDMDHENMFWYRQDPGLGLRLIYFSYDVKMKEKGDIPEGYSVSREKKERFSLILESASTNQTSMYLCASSRTLPGTSALAKNIQYFGAGTRLSVL.